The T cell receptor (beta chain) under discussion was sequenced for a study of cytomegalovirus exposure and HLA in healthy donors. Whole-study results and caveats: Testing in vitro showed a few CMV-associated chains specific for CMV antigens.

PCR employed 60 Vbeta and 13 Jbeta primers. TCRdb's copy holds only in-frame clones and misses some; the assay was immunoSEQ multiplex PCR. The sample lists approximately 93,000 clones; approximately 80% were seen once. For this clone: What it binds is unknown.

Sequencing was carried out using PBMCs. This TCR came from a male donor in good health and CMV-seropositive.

For the CDR3, the DNA is TGTGCTAGTGGTCCCCAGATATATGGCTACACCTTC. Protein: CASGPQIYGYTF. The chain recombines TRBV12-5 with TRBJ1-2; D is unclear. V was clipped by 5 bases and J by 5 bases, with 9 bases between them. This CDR3 comprises 12 residues. In germline, CDR1 is LGHNT, CDR2 FRNRAP.